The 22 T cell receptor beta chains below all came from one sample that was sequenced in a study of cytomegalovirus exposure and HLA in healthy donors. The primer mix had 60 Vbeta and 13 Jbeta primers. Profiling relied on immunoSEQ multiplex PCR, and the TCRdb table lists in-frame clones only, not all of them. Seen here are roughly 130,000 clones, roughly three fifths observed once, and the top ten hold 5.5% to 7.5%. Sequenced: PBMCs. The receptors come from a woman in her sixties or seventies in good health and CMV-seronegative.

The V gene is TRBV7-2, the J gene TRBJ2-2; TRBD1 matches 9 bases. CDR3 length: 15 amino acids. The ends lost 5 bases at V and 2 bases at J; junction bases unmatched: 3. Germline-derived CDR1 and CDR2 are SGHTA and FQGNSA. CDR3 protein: CASSRDRANTGELFF. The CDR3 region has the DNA TGTGCCAGCAGCCGGGACAGGGCAAACACCGGGGAGCTGTTTTTT. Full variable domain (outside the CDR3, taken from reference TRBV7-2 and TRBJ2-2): GAGVSQSPSNKVTEKGKDVELRCDPISGHTALYWYRQSLGQGLEFLIYFQGNSAPDKSGLPSDRFSAERTGGSVSTLTIQRTQQEDSAVYLCASSRDRANTGELFFGEGSRLTVL.

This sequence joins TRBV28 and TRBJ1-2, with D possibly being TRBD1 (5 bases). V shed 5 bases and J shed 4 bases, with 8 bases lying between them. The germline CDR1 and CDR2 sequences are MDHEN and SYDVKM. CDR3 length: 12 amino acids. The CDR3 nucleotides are TGTGCCAGCAGTCGACAGCTCTATGGCTACACCTTC. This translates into CASSRQLYGYTF.

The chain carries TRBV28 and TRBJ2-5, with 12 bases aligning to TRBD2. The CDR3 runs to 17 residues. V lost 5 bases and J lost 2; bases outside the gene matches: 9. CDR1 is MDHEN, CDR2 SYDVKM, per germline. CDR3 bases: TGTGCCAGCAGTGGGACTAGCGGGCGTTTGGGTCAAGAGACCCAGTACTTC. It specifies CASSGTSGRLGQETQYF.

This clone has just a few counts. Here the CDR3 DNA reads TGTGCCAGCAGCCACCACAATCAGGGGGCGTCCTATAATTCACCCCTCCACTTT. Amino acid sequence: CASSHHNQGASYNSPLHF. This chain uses TRBV4-2 with TRBJ1-6, with 8 bases identical to TRBD1. CDR3 length: 18 residues. Germline lookup yields CDR1 LGHNA and CDR2 YNFKEQ. V shed 3 bases, J shed 1 base, and the junction held 8 bases outside the gene matches.

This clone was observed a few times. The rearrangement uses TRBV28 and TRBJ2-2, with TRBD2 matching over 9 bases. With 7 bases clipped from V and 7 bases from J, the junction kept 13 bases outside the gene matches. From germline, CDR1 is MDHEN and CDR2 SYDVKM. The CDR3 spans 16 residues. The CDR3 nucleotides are TGTGCCAGCAACGCCTGGGACGCGGGAGGGGTCGGGGAGCTGTTTTTT. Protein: CASNAWDAGGVGELFF.

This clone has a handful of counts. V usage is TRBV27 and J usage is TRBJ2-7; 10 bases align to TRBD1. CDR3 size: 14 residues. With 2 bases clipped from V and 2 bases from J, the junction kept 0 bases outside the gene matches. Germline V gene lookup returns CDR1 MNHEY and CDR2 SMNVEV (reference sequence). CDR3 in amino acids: CASSLGTGAYEQYF. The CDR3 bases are TGTGCCAGCAGTTTAGGGACAGGGGCCTACGAGCAGTACTTC.

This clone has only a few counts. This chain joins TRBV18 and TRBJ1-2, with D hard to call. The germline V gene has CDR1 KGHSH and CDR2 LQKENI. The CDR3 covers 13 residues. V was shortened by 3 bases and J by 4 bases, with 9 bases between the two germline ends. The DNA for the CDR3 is TGTGCCAGCTCACCCCGGGGTCTCTATGGCTACACCTTC. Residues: CASSPRGLYGYTF. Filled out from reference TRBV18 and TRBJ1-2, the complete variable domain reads NAGVMQNPRHLVRRRGQEARLRCSPMKGHSHVYWYRQLPEEGLKFMVYLQKENIIDESGMPKERFSAEFPKEGPSILRIQQVVRGDSAAYFCASSPRGLYGYTFGSGTRLTVV.

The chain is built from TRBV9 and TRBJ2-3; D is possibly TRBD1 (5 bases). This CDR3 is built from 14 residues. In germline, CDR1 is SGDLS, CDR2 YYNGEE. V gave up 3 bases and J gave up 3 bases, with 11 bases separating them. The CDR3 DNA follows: TGTGCCAGCAGCGCGGCAGGGCCTACAGATACGCAGTATTTT. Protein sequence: CASSAAGPTDTQYF.

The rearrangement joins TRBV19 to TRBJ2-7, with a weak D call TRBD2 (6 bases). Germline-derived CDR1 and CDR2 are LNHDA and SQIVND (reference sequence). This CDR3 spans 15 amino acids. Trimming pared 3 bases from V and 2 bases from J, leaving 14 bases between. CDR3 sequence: CASSIGGGTTYEQYF. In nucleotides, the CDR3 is TGTGCCAGTAGTATCGGGGGAGGCACGACCTACGAGCAGTACTTC.

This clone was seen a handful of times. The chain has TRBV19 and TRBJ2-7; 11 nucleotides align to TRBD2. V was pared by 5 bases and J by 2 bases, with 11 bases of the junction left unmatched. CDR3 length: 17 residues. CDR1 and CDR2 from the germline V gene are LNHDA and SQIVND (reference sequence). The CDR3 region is CASSGGSLAGGAYEQYF. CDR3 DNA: TGTGCCAGTAGTGGGGGGTCGCTAGCGGGAGGAGCCTACGAGCAGTACTTC.

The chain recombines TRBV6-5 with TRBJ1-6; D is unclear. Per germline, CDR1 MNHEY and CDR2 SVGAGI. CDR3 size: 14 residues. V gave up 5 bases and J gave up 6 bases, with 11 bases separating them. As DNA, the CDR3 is TGTGCCAGCAGTAGGGCAGGAGGTAATTCACCCCTCCACTTT. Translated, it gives CASSRAGGNSPLHF.

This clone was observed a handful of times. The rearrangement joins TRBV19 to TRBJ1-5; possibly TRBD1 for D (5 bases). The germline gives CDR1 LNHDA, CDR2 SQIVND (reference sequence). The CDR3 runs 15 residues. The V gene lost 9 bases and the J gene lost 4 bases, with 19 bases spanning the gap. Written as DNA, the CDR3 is TGTGCCAGCCGACAGTTTTTCCTGGGTAATCAGCCCCAGCATTTT. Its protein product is CASRQFFLGNQPQHF.

CDR3 in amino acids: CASSYRPTGDTEAFF. CDR3 in DNA: TGTGCCAGCAGTTACCGCCCGACAGGGGACACTGAAGCTTTCTTT. The chain combines TRBV6-6 with TRBJ1-1, with TRBD1 matching over 8 bases. With 2 bases clipped from V and 3 bases from J, the junction kept 5 bases outside the gene matches. CDR1 and CDR2 from the germline V gene are MNHNY and SVGAGI (reference sequence). The CDR3 runs 15 residues.

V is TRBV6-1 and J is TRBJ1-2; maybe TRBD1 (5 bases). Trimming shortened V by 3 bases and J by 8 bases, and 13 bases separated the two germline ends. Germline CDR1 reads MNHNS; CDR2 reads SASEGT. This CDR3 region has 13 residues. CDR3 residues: CASSDQGLLGYTF. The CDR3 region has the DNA TGTGCCAGCAGTGACCAGGGACTGCTCGGCTACACCTTC.

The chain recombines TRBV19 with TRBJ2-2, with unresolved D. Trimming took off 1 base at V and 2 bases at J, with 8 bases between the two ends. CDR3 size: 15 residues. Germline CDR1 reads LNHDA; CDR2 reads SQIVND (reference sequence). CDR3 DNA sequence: TGTGCCAGTAGTATAGTACAGACAAACACCGGGGAGCTGTTTTTT. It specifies CASSIVQTNTGELFF.

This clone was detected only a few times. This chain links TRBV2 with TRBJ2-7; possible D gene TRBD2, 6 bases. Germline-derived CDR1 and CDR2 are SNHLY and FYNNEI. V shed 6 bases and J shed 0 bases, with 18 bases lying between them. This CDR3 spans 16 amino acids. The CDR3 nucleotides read TGTGCCAGCAGGGAGATGGAGGGCACAAGCTCCTACGAGCAGTACTTC. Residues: CASREMEGTSSYEQYF.

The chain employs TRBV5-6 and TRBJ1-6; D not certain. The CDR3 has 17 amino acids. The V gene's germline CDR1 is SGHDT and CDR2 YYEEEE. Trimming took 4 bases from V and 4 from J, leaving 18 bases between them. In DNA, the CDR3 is TGTGCCAGCAGCCGGGTTCCCGTGTCCGGATATAATTCACCCCTCCACTTT. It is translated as CASSRVPVSGYNSPLHF.

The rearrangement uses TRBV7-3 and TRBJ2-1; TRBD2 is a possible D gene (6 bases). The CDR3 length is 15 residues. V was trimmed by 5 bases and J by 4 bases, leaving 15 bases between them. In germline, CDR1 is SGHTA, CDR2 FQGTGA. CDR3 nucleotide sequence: TGTGCCAGCAGCGTGACTAGGGCGGGGTACAATGAGCAGTTCTTC. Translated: CASSVTRAGYNEQFF.

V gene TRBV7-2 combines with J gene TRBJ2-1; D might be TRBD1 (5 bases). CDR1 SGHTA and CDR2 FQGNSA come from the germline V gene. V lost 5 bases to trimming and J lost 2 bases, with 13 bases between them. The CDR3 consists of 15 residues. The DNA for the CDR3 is TGTGCCAGCAGCCCACCCCGACAGACCTACAATGAGCAGTTCTTC. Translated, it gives CASSPPRQTYNEQFF.

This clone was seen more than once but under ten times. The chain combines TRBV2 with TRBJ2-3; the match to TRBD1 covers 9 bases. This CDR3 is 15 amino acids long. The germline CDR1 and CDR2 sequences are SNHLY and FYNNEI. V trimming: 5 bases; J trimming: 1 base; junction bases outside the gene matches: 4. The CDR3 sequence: CASSPGQGGTDTQYF. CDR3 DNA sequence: TGTGCCAGCAGTCCGGGACAGGGCGGCACAGATACGCAGTATTTT. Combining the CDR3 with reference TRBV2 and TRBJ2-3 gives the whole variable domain EPEVTQTPSHQVTQMGQEVILRCVPISNHLYFYWYRQILGQKVEFLVSFYNNEISEKSEIFDDQFSVERPDGSNFTLKIRSTKLEDSAMYFCASSPGQGGTDTQYFGPGTRLTVL.

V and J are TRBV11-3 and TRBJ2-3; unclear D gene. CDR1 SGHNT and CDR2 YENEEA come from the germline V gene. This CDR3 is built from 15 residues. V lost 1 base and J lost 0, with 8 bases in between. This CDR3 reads CASSLGSLSTDTQYF. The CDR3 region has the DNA TGTGCCAGCAGCTTAGGGAGCTTAAGCACAGATACGCAGTATTTT.

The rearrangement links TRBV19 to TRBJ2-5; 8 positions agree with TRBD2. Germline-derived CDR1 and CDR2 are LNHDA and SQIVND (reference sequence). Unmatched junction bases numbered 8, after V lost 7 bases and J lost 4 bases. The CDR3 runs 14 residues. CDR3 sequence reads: CASKRTSQRETQYF. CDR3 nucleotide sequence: TGTGCCAGTAAAAGGACTAGCCAGAGAGAGACCCAGTACTTC.